This TCR beta chain was sequenced during a study of T-cell reconstitution after alpha-beta-depleted transplantation in children. Findings and limits, study-wide: Surviving recipient cells, namely T cells and thymic progenitors, were the source of high day-60 TCRbeta diversity in some patients. Newly made T cells mostly supplied T-cell counts and diversity one year after transplant. Reports say that about two months after transplant, the alpha-beta T cells came out of several hundred graft clones that had expanded.

A library of TCRbeta sequences, prepared with unique molecular identifiers, was generated. TCRdb reanalysed the PCR reads using MiXCR and keeps one entry per CDR3 protein. The sample lists 500,000 to 650,000 distinct CDR3 sequences, under 15% occurring once. About this clonotype: Its antigen is not known.

Looked up from germline, CDR1 is SGHTA and CDR2 is FQGNSA. V trimming: 1 base; J trimming: 4 bases; junction bases outside the gene matches: 7. This CDR3 region has 15 residues. The rearrangement uses TRBV7-2 and TRBJ2-7; 7 bases agree with TRBD2. This clonotype was sampled from a male patient younger than 18 who had a stem cell transplant for acute myeloid leukemia, so the T cells may come from the graft donor. Here the sequenced sample was PBMCs, mostly from graft donor cells, taken 360 days after TCRalphabeta/CD19-depleted stem cell transplant. The CDR3 DNA is TGTGCCAGCAGCTTAGGGCGGGAGACGGAGTACGAGCAGTACTTC. It yields the protein CASSLGRETEYEQYF.